These 30 T cell receptor beta chains share one sample of origin, sequenced in a study of identical twins. TCRdb re-called the 5' RACE reads with MiXCR, one entry per CDR3 protein. The sample records under 450,000 distinct CDR3 sequences, approximately 17% being singletons. Sequenced material: naive T cells sorted from blood. These receptors were collected from a man aged 45-65 years in good health.

This clonotype was found a few times. The CDR3 region has the DNA TGCGCCAGCAGCTTAGGGACAGAGGGGCCCCAGCATTTT. Translating gives CASSLGTEGPQHF. V gene TRBV5-1 combines with J gene TRBJ1-5; 7 bases match TRBD1. Germline trimming cut 2 bases from V and 9 bases from J; bases unmatched to any gene: 5. Germline lookup yields CDR1 SGHRS and CDR2 YFSETQ. The CDR3 extends over 13 amino acids.

This clonotype came up many times. The chain has TRBV6-2 or TRBV6-3 and TRBJ2-1, with D possibly being TRBD1 (6 bases). The CDR3 length is 15 residues. V was clipped by 7 bases and J by 0 bases, with 13 bases between them. From germline, CDR1 is MNHEY and CDR2 SVGEGT. CDR3 region: CASTPSRGSYNEQFF. CDR3 sequence (DNA): TGTGCCAGCACCCCCAGCAGGGGCTCCTACAATGAGCAGTTCTTC.

V usage is TRBV14 and J usage is TRBJ1-1; 9 nucleotides match TRBD1. J lost 5 bases, V lost 3 bases, and 13 bases had no gene match. The germline CDR1 and CDR2 sequences are SGHDN and FVKESK. This CDR3 comprises 17 residues. Here the CDR3 reads CASSHVPGQGPRTEAFF. Here the CDR3 DNA reads TGTGCCAGCAGCCACGTCCCGGGACAGGGACCGAGAACTGAAGCTTTCTTT.

In this sample, this clonotype turned up many times. The J gene is TRBJ1-5, the V gene TRBV20-1; D might be TRBD1 (5 bases). The germline V gene encodes CDR1 DFQATT and CDR2 SNEGSKA (reference sequence). Trimming removed 0 bases from V and 16 bases from J, with 16 bases in between. This CDR3 is 12 amino acids long. The CDR3 here is CSARDPGRRQHF. DNA for the CDR3: TGCAGTGCTAGAGATCCAGGGAGAAGGCAACATTTT.

Ten or more counts support this clonotype. The rearrangement links TRBV28 to TRBJ1-4; 9 bases agree with TRBD1. The length of the CDR3 is 14 residues. Unmatched junction bases numbered 5, after V lost 5 bases and J lost 7 bases. Germline CDR1 is MDHEN and CDR2 is SYDVKM. This CDR3 reads CASSQTGGGEKLFF. In nucleotides, the CDR3 is TGTGCCAGCAGTCAGACAGGGGGAGGTGAAAAACTGTTTTTT.

This clonotype was seen once. The chain employs TRBV11-2 and TRBJ2-3, with unresolved D. The V and J ends lost 5 bases and 0 bases respectively, with 9 bases between them. The germline V gene encodes CDR1 SGHAT and CDR2 FQNNGV. The CDR3 consists of 14 residues. CDR3 sequence reads: CASSTMGSTDTQYF. CDR3 DNA: TGTGCCAGCAGCACGATGGGAAGCACAGATACGCAGTATTTT. Full variable domain (outside the CDR3, taken from reference TRBV11-2 and TRBJ2-3): EAGVAQSPRYKIIEKRQSVAFWCNPISGHATLYWYQQILGQGPKLLIQFQNNGVVDDSQLPKDRFSAERLKGVDSTLKIQPAKLEDSAVYLCASSTMGSTDTQYFGPGTRLTVL.

Regarding this clonotype: Compared with germline, one end of the junction differs, possibly owing to a read error. The chain carries TRBV5-1 and TRBJ2-5; D is ambiguous. The CDR3 contains 13 residues. Germline V gene sequence: CDR1 SGHRS, CDR2 YFSETQ. The CDR3 is CASSLDRVETQSF. Written as DNA, the CDR3 is TGCGCCAGCAGCTTGGATAGGGTGGAGACCCAGTCCTTC.

The sample holds a few counts of this clonotype. This sequence joins TRBV18 and TRBJ2-2; D gene ambiguous. CDR3 length: 14 amino acids. The germline gives CDR1 KGHSH, CDR2 LQKENI. Trimming took off 2 bases at V and 3 bases at J, with 7 bases between the two ends. The CDR3 loop reads CASSPGIDTGELFF. For the CDR3, the DNA is TGTGCCAGCTCACCAGGAATTGACACCGGGGAGCTGTTTTTT.

This clonotype has more than one count but fewer than ten. This chain connects TRBV6-1 to TRBJ1-4; D is unclear. The CDR3 spans 14 residues. V was shortened by 5 bases and J by 2 bases, with 9 bases between the two germline ends. Per germline, CDR1 MNHNS and CDR2 SASEGT. In DNA, the CDR3 is TGTGCCAGCAGTCGGGGTTGGACTAATGAAAAACTGTTTTTT. Translation: CASSRGWTNEKLFF.

This clonotype was seen at least ten times. The V gene is TRBV4-3, the J gene TRBJ1-5, with 7 bases that match TRBD1. CDR3 length equals 14 residues. Germline CDR1 reads LGHNA; CDR2 reads YSLEER. V shed 1 base and J 7 bases; nucleotides not matched to a gene: 4. The CDR3 sequence is CASSQGQGGQPQHF. The CDR3 nucleotides read TGCGCCAGCAGCCAAGGACAGGGAGGACAGCCCCAGCATTTT.

This clonotype showed up many times. The chain uses TRBV6-5 and TRBJ1-3; D is unresolved. The CDR3 is made up of 16 amino acids. Trimming stripped 4 bases from V and 0 bases from J, with 13 bases between. Germline V gives CDR1 MNHEY, CDR2 SVGAGI. This CDR3 reads CASSSSGGLSGNTIYF. CDR3 sequence (DNA): TGTGCCAGCAGTTCGTCTGGAGGCCTCTCTGGAAACACCATATATTTT.

This clonotype was picked up many times. V gene TRBV5-1 combines with J gene TRBJ2-1; 9 bases are a match to TRBD1. V trimming: 4 bases; J trimming: 7 bases; junction bases outside the gene matches: 3. The length of the CDR3 is 13 residues. The germline V gene has CDR1 SGHRS and CDR2 YFSETQ. CDR3 region: CASSRDRGNEQFF. CDR3 coding DNA: TGCGCCAGCAGCCGCGACAGGGGGAATGAGCAGTTCTTC.

This clonotype was counted many times. The chain uses TRBV7-6 and TRBJ1-1; D is unresolved. CDR1 is SGHVS, CDR2 FNYEAQ, per germline. The CDR3 is 12 residues long. V was pared by 4 bases and J by 5 bases, with 8 bases between. This CDR3 reads CASSSINTEAFF. CDR3 in DNA: TGTGCCAGCAGCTCGATTAATACTGAAGCTTTCTTT.

There are many counts of this clonotype. J is TRBJ2-7 and V is TRBV29-1; D is unclear. Trimming removed 2 bases from V and 5 bases from J, with 16 bases in between. The CDR3 consists of 14 residues. Per germline, CDR1 SQVTM and CDR2 ANQGSEA. CDR3 protein: CSVELAENEDEQYF. For the CDR3, the DNA is TGCAGCGTTGAACTGGCAGAAAATGAAGACGAGCAGTACTTC.

This clonotype was counted between two and nine times. The V gene is TRBV29-1, the J gene TRBJ1-2, with TRBD1 matching 7 bases. Germline loops: CDR1 SQVTM, CDR2 ANQGSEA. The CDR3 sequence is 14 residues long. V shed 4 bases, J shed 4 bases, and the junction held 9 bases outside the gene matches. Written as DNA, the CDR3 is TGCAGCGTTGCGAACCTGGGACAGTCCTATGGCTACACCTTC. Translated, it gives CSVANLGQSYGYTF.

The rearrangement links TRBV28 to TRBJ2-7; 10 nucleotides agree with TRBD2. The CDR3 sequence is 18 residues long. Germline CDR1 is MDHEN and CDR2 is SYDVKM. V shed 8 bases and J 2 bases; nucleotides not matched to a gene: 18. The CDR3 DNA follows: TGTGCCAGCGGAACCGGGACTAGCGAGTTACTACGCACCTACGAGCAGTACTTC. This sequence encodes CASGTGTSELLRTYEQYF. Based on the CDR3 plus reference TRBV28 and TRBJ2-7, the full variable domain is DVKVTQSSRYLVKRTGEKVFLECVQDMDHENMFWYRQDPGLGLRLIYFSYDVKMKEKGDIPEGYSVSREKKERFSLILESASTNQTSMYLCASGTGTSELLRTYEQYFGPGTRLTVT.

The sample holds a few counts of this clonotype. The chain couples TRBV4-1 to TRBJ1-2; weak D call: TRBD1 (5 bases). CDR1 MGHRA and CDR2 YSYEKL come from the germline V gene. The CDR3 contains 15 residues. Trimming left V 2 bases short and J 6 bases short, with 16 bases between. CDR3 region: CASSQSTGFGDGYTF. DNA for the CDR3: TGCGCCAGCAGCCAATCCACAGGCTTCGGGGATGGCTACACCTTC.

In this sample, this clonotype turned up many times. The chain carries TRBV4-3 and TRBJ2-2, with D tentatively TRBD1 (6 bases). V lost 1 base and J lost 3, with 15 bases in between. The CDR3 contains 17 residues. Germline V CDR1 and CDR2: LGHNA, YSLEER. This CDR3 reads CASSQGAGTSYTGELFF. CDR3 coding DNA: TGCGCCAGCAGCCAAGGAGCCGGGACATCATACACCGGGGAGCTGTTTTTT.

This chain connects TRBV15 to TRBJ2-1; 14 bases align to TRBD2. This CDR3 spans 18 amino acids. Germline trimming cut 0 bases from V and 7 bases from J; bases unmatched to any gene: 8. The germline V gene encodes CDR1 LNHNV and CDR2 YYDKDF (reference sequence). CDR3 nucleotides: TGTGCCACCAGCAGAGACCAGAGACTAGCGGGGGGGTGGAATGAGCAGTTCTTC. It yields the protein CATSRDQRLAGGWNEQFF.

This rearrangement joins TRBV20-1 to TRBJ2-7, with no clear D. V lost 1 base, J lost 0 bases, and 19 bases lay in between. CDR3 size: 17 residues. Looked up from germline, CDR1 is DFQATT and CDR2 is SNEGSKA (reference sequence). DNA of the CDR3: TGCAGTGCTAGAGGAGTAGAGGCGACAAGGAGCTCCTACGAGCAGTACTTC. The encoded protein is CSARGVEATRSSYEQYF.

The chain carries TRBV18 and TRBJ1-2; 7 bases are a match to TRBD1. Germline V CDR1 and CDR2: KGHSH, LQKENI. The CDR3 length is 13 residues. With V trimmed by 2 bases and J by 4 bases, 1 base remained unmatched. This CDR3 reads CASSPNRGYGYTF. The DNA of the CDR3 is TGTGCCAGCTCACCAAACAGGGGCTATGGCTACACCTTC.

This rearrangement joins TRBV5-6 to TRBJ2-7, with 7 bases lining up with TRBD1. V shed 0 bases, J shed 4 bases, and the junction held 7 bases outside the gene matches. This CDR3 has 15 amino acids. The germline V gene has CDR1 SGHDT and CDR2 YYEEEE. The CDR3 DNA follows: TGTGCCAGCAGCTTGGCCTGGACAGGCCAATACGAGCAGTACTTC. The encoded protein is CASSLAWTGQYEQYF.

This clonotype was seen many times. This sequence joins TRBV6-5 and TRBJ2-2; TRBD1 is a possible D gene (6 bases). The CDR3 consists of 17 residues. V was trimmed by 0 bases and J by 6 bases, leaving 17 bases between them. In germline, CDR1 is MNHEY, CDR2 SVGAGI. The CDR3 bases are TGTGCCAGCAGTTACTCGGCTCAGGGGAAATCGCCCGGGGAGCTGTTTTTT. Protein sequence: CASSYSAQGKSPGELFF.

The genes are TRBV3-1 and TRBJ2-1; D possibly corresponds to TRBD2 (6 bases). The germline V gene has CDR1 LGHDT and CDR2 YNNKEL (reference sequence). There are 15 residues in the CDR3. V was trimmed by 2 bases and J by 8 bases, leaving 16 bases between them. The CDR3 DNA reads as TGTGCCAGCAGCCAAAGTGAGGGAGGATTCCATGAGCAGTTCTTC. Translation: CASSQSEGGFHEQFF.

This clonotype was counted ten times or more. In DNA, the CDR3 is TGCGCCAGCAGCTTGGTTAGGGGGCATAATGAGCAGTTCTTC. Translating it yields CASSLVRGHNEQFF. The chain recombines TRBV5-1 with TRBJ2-1, with 7 bases matching TRBD1. The germline CDR1 and CDR2 sequences are SGHRS and YFSETQ. The CDR3 loop spans 14 amino acids. V dropped 0 bases and J dropped 7; count of bases not matched to a gene: 4.

The V and J genes are TRBV5-1 and TRBJ2-3; D call uncertain. CDR1 is SGHRS, CDR2 YFSETQ, per germline. The CDR3 has 12 amino acids. V shed 1 base and J shed 13 bases, with 13 bases lying between them. Here the CDR3 reads CASSLSDGEEYF. For the CDR3, the DNA is TGCGCCAGCAGCTTGTCCGACGGAGAGGAGTATTTT.

This chain links TRBV29-1 with TRBJ2-2; D is undetermined. CDR1 and CDR2 from the germline V gene are SQVTM and ANQGSEA. The CDR3 length is 14 residues. The V and J ends lost 5 bases and 0 bases respectively, with 10 bases between them. DNA of the CDR3: TGCAGCGTTCCCGACCACGCGAACACCGGGGAGCTGTTTTTT. Amino acid sequence: CSVPDHANTGELFF.

There are a few counts of this clonotype. The CDR3 DNA follows: TGCAGTGCTAGGGCGGCGCCCACAGATACGCAGTATTTT. It translates to CSARAAPTDTQYF. The rearrangement joins TRBV20-1 to TRBJ2-3; no definite D call. This CDR3 is 13 amino acids long. V was shortened by 3 bases and J by 2 bases, with 9 bases between the two germline ends. Germline CDR1 DFQATT, CDR2 SNEGSKA (reference sequence).

This clonotype was picked up a small number of times. V gene TRBV11-2 combines with J gene TRBJ2-7; 9 nucleotides agree with TRBD2. The length of the CDR3 is 18 residues. With V trimmed by 5 bases and J by 5 bases, 19 bases remained unmatched. Germline loops: CDR1 SGHAT, CDR2 FQNNGV. CDR3 residues: CASSRGASGTTWAHEQYF. The CDR3 DNA follows: TGTGCCAGCAGCAGGGGGGCTAGCGGGACCACCTGGGCCCACGAGCAGTACTTC.

This chain connects TRBV6-5 to TRBJ2-7, with a possible D match to TRBD2 (7 bases). This CDR3 has 15 residues. V was trimmed by 2 bases and J by 5 bases, leaving 16 bases between them. CDR1 MNHEY and CDR2 SVGAGI come from the germline V gene. CDR3 in DNA: TGTGCCAGCAGTTACGGTGGGGGGGGCAGGGACGAGCAGTACTTC. Protein: CASSYGGGGRDEQYF.